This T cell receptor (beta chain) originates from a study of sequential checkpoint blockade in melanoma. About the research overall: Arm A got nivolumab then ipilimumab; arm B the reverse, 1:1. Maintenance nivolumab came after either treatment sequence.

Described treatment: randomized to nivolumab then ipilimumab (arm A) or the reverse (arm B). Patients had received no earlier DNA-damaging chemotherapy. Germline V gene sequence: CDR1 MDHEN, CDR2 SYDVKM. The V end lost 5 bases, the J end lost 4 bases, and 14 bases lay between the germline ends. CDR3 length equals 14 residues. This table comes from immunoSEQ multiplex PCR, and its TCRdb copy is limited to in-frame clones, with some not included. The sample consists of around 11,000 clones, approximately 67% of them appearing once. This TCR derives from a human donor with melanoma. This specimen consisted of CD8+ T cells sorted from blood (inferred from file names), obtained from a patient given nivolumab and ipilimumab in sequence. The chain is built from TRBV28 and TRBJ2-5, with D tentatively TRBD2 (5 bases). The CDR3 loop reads CASSTPGSGETQYF. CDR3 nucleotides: TGTGCCAGCAGTACCCCGGGGAGCGGAGAGACCCAGTACTTC.